This TCR beta chain was sequenced during a study of CD8 T cells in Susac syndrome. Reverse transcription of roughly 0.45 to 1 ug RNA was performed with random hexamers. Amplification of TCR beta CDR3 used immunoSEQ multiplex PCR across 54 Vbeta and 13 Jbeta. From the immunoSEQ multiplex PCR reads, TCRdb called clonotypes with MiXCR, one entry per CDR3 protein. The data contain more than 80,000 distinct CDR3 sequences, approximately 93% of them singletons. In blood CD8+ and CD4+ T cells, TCR beta underwent sequencing. Negative isolation yielded the CD8+ and CD4+ T cells, while FACS enriched the TEMRA cells. V dropped 0 bases and J dropped 10 bases, with 9 bases sitting between them. The CDR3 length is 12 residues. CDR1 is SGHDN and CDR2 is FVKESK in the germline V gene.

The clonotype was recovered from a human donor with Susac syndrome. The chain employs TRBV14 and TRBJ2-5; tentatively, D is TRBD2 (5 bases). Sequencing was carried out using CD8+ T cells from PBMCs. The CDR3 sequence: CASSQDFRGQYF. The CDR3 DNA reads as TGTGCCAGCAGCCAAGACTTCCGGGGCCAGTACTTC. Variable domain in full (rest from reference TRBV14 and TRBJ2-5): EAGVTQFPSHSVIEKGQTVTLRCDPISGHDNLYWYRRVMGKEIKFLLHFVKESKQDESGMPNNRFLAERTGGTYSTLKVQPAELEDSGVYFCASSQDFRGQYFGPGTRLLVL.